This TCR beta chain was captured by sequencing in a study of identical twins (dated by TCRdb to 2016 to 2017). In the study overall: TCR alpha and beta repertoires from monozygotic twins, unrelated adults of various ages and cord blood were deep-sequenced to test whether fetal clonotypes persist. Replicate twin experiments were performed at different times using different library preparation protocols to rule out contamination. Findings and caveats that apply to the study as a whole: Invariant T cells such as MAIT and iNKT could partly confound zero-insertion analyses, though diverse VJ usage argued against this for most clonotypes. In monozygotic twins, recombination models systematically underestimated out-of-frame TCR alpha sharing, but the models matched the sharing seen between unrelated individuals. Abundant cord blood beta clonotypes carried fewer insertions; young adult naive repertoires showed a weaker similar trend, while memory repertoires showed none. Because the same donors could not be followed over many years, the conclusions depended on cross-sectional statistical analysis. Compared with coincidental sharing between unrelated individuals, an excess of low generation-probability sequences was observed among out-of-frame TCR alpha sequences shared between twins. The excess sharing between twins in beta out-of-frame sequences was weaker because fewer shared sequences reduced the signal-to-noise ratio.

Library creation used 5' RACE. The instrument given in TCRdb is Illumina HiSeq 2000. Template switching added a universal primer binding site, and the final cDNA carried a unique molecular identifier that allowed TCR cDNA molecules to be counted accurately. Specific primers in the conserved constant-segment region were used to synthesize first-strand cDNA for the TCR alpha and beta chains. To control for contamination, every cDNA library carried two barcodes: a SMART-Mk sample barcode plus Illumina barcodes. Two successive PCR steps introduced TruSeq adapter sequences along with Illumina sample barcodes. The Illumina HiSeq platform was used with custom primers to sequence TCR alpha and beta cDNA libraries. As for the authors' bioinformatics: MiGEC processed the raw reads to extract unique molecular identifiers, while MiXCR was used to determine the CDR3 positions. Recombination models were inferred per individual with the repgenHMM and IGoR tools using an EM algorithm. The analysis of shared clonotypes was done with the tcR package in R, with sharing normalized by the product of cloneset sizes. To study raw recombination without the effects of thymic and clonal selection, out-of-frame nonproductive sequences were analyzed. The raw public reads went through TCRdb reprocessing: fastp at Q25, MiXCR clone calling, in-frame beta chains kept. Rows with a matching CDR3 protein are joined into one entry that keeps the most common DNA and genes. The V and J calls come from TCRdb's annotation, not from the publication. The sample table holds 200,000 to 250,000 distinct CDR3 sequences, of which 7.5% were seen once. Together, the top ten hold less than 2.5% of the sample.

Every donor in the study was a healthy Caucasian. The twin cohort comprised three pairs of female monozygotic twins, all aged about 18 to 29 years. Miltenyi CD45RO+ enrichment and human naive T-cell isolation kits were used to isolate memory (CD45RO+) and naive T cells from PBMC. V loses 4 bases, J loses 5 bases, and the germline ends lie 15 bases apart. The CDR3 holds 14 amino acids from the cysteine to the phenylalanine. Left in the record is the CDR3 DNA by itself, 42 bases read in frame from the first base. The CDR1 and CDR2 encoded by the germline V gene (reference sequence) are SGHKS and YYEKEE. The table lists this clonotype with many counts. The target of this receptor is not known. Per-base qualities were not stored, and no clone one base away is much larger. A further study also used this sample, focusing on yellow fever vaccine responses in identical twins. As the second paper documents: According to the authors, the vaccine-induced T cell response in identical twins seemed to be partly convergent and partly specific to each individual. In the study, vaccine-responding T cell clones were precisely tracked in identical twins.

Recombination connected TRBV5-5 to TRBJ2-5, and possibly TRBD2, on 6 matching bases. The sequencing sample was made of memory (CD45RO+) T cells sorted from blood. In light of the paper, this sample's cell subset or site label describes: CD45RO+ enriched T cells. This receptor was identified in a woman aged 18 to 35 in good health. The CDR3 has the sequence CASSHTGRGETQYF. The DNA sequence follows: TGTGCCAGCAGCCACACAGGCCGGGGGGAGACCCAGTACTTC.